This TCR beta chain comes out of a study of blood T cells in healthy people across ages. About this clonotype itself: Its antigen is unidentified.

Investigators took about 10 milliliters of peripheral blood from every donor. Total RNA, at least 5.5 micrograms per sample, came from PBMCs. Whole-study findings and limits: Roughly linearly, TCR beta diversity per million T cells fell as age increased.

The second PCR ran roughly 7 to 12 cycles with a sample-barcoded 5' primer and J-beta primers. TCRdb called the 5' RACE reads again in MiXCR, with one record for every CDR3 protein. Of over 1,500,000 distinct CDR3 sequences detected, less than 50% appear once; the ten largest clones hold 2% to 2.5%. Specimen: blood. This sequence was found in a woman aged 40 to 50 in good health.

The CDR3 region has the DNA TGTGCCAGCAGCTTACTCACGGGGACCCAAGAGACCCAGTACTTC. It yields the protein CASSLLTGTQETQYF. The gene calls are TRBV7-2 and TRBJ2-5; D possibly matches TRBD1 or TRBD2 (5 bases each). V lost 2 bases to trimming and J lost 1 base, with 11 bases between them. The germline V gene has CDR1 SGHTA and CDR2 FQGNSA. The length of the CDR3 is 15 residues. Variable domain in full (rest from reference TRBV7-2 and TRBJ2-5): GAGVSQSPSNKVTEKGKDVELRCDPISGHTALYWYRQSLGQGLEFLIYFQGNSAPDKSGLPSDRFSAERTGGSVSTLTIQRTQQEDSAVYLCASSLLTGTQETQYFGPGTRLLVL.